The sequence of this TCR beta chain was determined in a study of blood T cell repertoires in COVID-19. The CDR3 has 19 amino acids. The V gene's germline CDR1 is LNHDA and CDR2 SQIVND (reference sequence). The germline V and J ends were trimmed by 3 bases and 0 bases, with 21 bases remaining between them. Study processing details: Reference gene primer amplification in the assay estimated nucleated cell counts. The assay was immunoSEQ multiplex PCR, and TCRdb's table has in-frame clones only and misses some. The V and J calls and the clone size are those of that table, but D and trimming were determined from the DNA. The data contain 150,000 to 200,000 clones, around 82% of them singletons.

V is TRBV19 and J is TRBJ1-5; weak D call: TRBD1 (5 bases). Sequencing was carried out using PBMCs or T cells enriched from blood (not recorded which). The clonotype was recovered from a woman aged 50 to 60 with acute COVID-19. The CDR3 sequence is CASSISRASSAYSNQPQHF. CDR3 nucleotide sequence: TGTGCCAGTAGTATTAGCAGGGCGAGTTCCGCCTATAGCAATCAGCCCCAGCATTTT. The variable domain in full, completed from reference TRBV19 and TRBJ1-5, reads DGGITQSPKYLFRKEGQNVTLSCEQNLNHDAMYWYRQDPGQGLRLIYYSQIVNDFQKGDIAEGYSVSREKKESFPLTVTSAQKNPTAFYLCASSISRASSAYSNQPQHFGDGTRLSIL.